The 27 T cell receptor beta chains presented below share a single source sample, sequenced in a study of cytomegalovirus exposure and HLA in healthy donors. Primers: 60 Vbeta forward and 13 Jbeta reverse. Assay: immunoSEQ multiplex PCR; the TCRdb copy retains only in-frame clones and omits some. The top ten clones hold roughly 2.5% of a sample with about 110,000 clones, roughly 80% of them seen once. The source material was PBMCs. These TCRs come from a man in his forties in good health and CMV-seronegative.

CDR3 nucleotides: TGTGCCAGCTCACCAGCGGGGGGGCCTGGAGTCGCCGGGGAGCTGTTTTTT. Its translation: CASSPAGGPGVAGELFF. V and J are TRBV18 and TRBJ2-2; 9 bases fit TRBD2. Germline trimming cut 2 bases from V and 6 bases from J; bases unmatched to any gene: 10. The V gene's germline CDR1 is KGHSH and CDR2 LQKENI. This CDR3 is 17 amino acids long.

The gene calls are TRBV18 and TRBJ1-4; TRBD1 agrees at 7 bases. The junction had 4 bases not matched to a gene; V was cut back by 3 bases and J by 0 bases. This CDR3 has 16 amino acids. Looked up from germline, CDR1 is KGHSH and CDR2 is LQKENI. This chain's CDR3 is CASSPTTGATNEKLFF. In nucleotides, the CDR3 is TGTGCCAGCTCACCGACTACAGGGGCAACTAATGAAAAACTGTTTTTT.

The CDR3 coding sequence is TGTGCCAGCAGCTTGAGCGGGGGGCCTGTGTATTTT. Translated: CASSLSGGPVYF. The rearrangement joins TRBV7-2 to TRBJ2-3; TRBD2 aligns across 9 bases. V gave up 3 bases and J gave up 14 bases; unmatched junction bases: 6. Germline V lookup: CDR1 SGHTA, CDR2 FQGNSA. The CDR3 loop spans 12 amino acids.

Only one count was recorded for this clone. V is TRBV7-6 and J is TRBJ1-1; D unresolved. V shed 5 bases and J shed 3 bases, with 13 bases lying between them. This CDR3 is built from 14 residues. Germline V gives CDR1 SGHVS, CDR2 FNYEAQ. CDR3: CASSPAPSYTEAFF. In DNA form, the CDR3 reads TGTGCCAGCAGCCCCGCGCCCTCGTACACTGAAGCTTTCTTT.

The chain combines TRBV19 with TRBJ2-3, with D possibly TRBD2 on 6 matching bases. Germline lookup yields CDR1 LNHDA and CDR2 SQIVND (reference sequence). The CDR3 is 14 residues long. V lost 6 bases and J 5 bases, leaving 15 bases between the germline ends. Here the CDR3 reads CASSTIGTLDTQYF. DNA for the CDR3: TGTGCCAGTAGCACCATCGGGACTCTAGATACGCAGTATTTT.

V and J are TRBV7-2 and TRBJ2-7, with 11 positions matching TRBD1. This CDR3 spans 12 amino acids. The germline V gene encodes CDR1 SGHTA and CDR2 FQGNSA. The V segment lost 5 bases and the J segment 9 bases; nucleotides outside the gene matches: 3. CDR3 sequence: CASSRDRGRQYF. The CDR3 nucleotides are TGTGCCAGCAGCCGGGACAGGGGGAGGCAGTACTTC.

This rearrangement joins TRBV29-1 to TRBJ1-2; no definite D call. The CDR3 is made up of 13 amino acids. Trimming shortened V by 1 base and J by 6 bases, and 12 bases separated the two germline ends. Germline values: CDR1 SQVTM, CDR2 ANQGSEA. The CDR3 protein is CSVEGGRGDGYTF. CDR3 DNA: TGCAGCGTTGAAGGAGGAAGAGGAGATGGCTACACCTTC.

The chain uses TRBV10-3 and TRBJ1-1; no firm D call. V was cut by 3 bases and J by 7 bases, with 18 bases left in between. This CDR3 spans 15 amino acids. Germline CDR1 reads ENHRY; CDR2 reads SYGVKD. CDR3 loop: CAISDGFIRRGEAFF. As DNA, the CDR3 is TGTGCCATCAGTGACGGGTTTATCCGTCGAGGTGAAGCTTTCTTT.

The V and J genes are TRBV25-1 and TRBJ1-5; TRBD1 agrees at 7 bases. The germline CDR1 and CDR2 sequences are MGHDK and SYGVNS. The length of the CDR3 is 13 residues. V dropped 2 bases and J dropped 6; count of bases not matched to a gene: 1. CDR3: CASSETGAQPQHF. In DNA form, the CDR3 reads TGTGCCAGCAGTGAAACAGGGGCTCAGCCCCAGCATTTT.

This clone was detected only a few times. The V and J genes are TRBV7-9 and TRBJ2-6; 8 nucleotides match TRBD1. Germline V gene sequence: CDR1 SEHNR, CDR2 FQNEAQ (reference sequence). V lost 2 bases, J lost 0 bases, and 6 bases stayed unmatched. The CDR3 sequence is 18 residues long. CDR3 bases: TGTGCCAGCAGCTTACGTCAGGGGGCCTACTCTGGGGCCAACGTCCTGACTTTC. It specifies CASSLRQGAYSGANVLTF.

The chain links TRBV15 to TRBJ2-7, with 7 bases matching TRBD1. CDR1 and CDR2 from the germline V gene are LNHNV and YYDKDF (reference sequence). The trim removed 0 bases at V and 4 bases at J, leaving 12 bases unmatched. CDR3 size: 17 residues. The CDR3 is CATSRDTAEGAKYEQYF. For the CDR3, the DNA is TGTGCCACCAGCAGAGACACGGCCGAGGGGGCTAAGTACGAGCAGTACTTC.

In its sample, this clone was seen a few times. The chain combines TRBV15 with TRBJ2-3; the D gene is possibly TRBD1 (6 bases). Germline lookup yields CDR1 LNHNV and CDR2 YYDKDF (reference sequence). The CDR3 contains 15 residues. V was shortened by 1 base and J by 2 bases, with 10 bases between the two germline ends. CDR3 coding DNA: TGTGCCACCAGCAGAGTAGGGACATACACAGATACGCAGTATTTT. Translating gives CATSRVGTYTDTQYF.

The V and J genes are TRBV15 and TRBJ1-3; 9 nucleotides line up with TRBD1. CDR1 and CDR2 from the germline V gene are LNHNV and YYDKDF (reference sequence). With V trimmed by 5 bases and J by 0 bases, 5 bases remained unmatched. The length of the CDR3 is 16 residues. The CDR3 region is CATSAGQGPSGNTIYF. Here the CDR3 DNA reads TGTGCCACCAGCGCTGGACAGGGGCCCTCTGGAAACACCATATATTTT.

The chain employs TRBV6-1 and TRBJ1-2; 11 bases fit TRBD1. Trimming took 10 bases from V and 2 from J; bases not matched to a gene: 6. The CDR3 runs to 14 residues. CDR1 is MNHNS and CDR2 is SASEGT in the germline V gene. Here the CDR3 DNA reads TGTGCCATTGGACAGGGGGCGAGGAACTATGGCTACACCTTC. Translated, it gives CAIGQGARNYGYTF.

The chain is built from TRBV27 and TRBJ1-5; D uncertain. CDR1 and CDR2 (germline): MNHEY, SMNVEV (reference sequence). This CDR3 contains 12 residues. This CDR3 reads CVERVSNQPQHF. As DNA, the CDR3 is TGTGTGGAGCGGGTTAGCAATCAGCCCCAGCATTTT.

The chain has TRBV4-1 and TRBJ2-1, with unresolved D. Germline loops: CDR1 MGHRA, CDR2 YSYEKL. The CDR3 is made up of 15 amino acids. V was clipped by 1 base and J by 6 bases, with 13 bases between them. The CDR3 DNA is TGCGCCAGCAGCCAAGCGCCCCTGGCCACCAATGAGCAGTTCTTC. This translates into CASSQAPLATNEQFF.

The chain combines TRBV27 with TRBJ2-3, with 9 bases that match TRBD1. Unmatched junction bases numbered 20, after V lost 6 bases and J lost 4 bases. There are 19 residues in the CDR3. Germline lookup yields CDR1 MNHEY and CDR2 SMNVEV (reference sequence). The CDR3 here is CASSQNKLRGQGISDTQYF. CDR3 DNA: TGTGCCAGCAGCCAAAACAAACTTCGGGGACAGGGTATCTCAGATACGCAGTATTTT.

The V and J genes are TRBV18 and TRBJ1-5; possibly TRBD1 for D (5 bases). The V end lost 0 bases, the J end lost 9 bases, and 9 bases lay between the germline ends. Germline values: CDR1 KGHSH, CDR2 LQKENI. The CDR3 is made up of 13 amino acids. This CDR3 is CASSPPGGWPQHF. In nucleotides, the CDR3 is TGTGCCAGCTCACCACCCGGGGGTTGGCCCCAGCATTTT.

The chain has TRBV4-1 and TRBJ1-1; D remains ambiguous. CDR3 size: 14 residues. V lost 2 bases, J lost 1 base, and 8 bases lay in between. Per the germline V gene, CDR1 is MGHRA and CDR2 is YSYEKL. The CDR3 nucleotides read TGCGCCAGCAGCCAACCAAGAGGGAACACTGAAGCTTTCTTT. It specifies CASSQPRGNTEAFF.

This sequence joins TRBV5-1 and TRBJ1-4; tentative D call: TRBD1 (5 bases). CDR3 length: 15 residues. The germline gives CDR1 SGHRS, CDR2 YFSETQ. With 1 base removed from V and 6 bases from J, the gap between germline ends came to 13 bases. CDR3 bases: TGCGCCAGCAGCTTGAATCAGGGAATGGATGAAAAACTGTTTTTT. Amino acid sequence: CASSLNQGMDEKLFF.

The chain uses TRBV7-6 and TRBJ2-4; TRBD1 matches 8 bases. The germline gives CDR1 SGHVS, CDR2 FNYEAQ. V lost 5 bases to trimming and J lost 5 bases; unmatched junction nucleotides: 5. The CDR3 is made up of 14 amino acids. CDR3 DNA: TGTGCCAGCAGCGTTGGACAGGGAGAAAACATTCAGTACTTC. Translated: CASSVGQGENIQYF.

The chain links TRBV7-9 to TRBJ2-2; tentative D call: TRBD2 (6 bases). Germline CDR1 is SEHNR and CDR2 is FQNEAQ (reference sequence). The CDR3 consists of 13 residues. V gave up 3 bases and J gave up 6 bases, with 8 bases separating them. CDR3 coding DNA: TGTGCCAGCAGCTTTTCGGGGGCCGGGGAGCTGTTTTTT. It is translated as CASSFSGAGELFF.

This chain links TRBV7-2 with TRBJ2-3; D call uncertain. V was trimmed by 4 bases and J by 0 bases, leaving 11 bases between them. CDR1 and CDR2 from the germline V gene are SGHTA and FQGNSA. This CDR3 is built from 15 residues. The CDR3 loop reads CASSSQFRSTDTQYF. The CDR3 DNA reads TGTGCCAGCAGCTCCCAATTCCGGAGCACAGATACGCAGTATTTT. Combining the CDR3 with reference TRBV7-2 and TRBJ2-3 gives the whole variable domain GAGVSQSPSNKVTEKGKDVELRCDPISGHTALYWYRQSLGQGLEFLIYFQGNSAPDKSGLPSDRFSAERTGGSVSTLTIQRTQQEDSAVYLCASSSQFRSTDTQYFGPGTRLTVL.

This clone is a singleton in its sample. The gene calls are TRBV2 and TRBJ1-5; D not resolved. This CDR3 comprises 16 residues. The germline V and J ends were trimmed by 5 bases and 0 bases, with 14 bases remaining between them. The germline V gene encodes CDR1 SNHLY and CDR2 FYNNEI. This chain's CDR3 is CASSRTGSYSNQPQHF. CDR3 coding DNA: TGTGCCAGCAGTCGGACGGGGAGTTATAGCAATCAGCCCCAGCATTTT. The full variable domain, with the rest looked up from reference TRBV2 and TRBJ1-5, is EPEVTQTPSHQVTQMGQEVILRCVPISNHLYFYWYRQILGQKVEFLVSFYNNEISEKSEIFDDQFSVERPDGSNFTLKIRSTKLEDSAMYFCASSRTGSYSNQPQHFGDGTRLSIL.

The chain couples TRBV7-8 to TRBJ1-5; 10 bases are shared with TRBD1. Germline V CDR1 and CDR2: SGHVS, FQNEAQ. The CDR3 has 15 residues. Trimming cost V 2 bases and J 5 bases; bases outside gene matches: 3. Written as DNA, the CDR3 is TGTGCCAGCAGCTTACCCGGACAGGGGGATCAGCCCCAGCATTTT. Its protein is CASSLPGQGDQPQHF. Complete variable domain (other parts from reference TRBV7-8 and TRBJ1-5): GAGVSQSPRYKVAKRGQDVALRCDPISGHVSLFWYQQALGQGPEFLTYFQNEAQLDKSGLPSDRFFAERPEGSVSTLKIQRTQQEDSAVYLCASSLPGQGDQPQHFGDGTRLSIL.

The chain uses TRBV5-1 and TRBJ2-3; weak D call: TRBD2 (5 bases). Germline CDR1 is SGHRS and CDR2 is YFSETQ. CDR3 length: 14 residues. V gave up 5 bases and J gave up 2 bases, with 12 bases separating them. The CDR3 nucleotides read TGCGCCAGCAGTTTACAAGCGGACACAGATACGCAGTATTTT. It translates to CASSLQADTDTQYF.

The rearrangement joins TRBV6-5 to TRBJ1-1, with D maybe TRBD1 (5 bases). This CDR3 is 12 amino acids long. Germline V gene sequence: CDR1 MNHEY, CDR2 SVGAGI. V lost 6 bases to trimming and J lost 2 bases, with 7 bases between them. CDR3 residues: CASRGVNTEAFF. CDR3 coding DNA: TGTGCCAGCAGAGGGGTAAACACTGAAGCTTTCTTT.